The source of this T cell receptor (beta chain) is a study of T cell responses to AZD1222 COVID-19 vaccine. General study points: Most donors were white British, females outnumbered males, and clonal diversity was possibly underestimated. Nearly half of the spike-specific TCRs reportedly recognize variant regions that carry no mutations. Spike-wide vaccine-associated CD4 TCRs dominated at 160-218 and 743-854.

Looked up from germline, CDR1 is SGHRS and CDR2 is YFSETQ. The CDR3 totals 19 residues. Trimming removed 4 bases from V and 0 bases from J; junction bases left unmatched: 11. On this clone itself: Its target is unknown.

Using immunoSEQ multiplex PCR, the repertoire was profiled, and TCRdb retains in-frame clones only, with some absent. The listing contains around 150,000 clones. This sequence joins TRBV5-1 and TRBJ2-3; 13 positions agree with TRBD2. The sequence derives from an adult in good health. The sequenced sample consisted of peripheral blood. The CDR3 protein is CASSAGRTSGGPSTDTQYF. The CDR3, as DNA: TGCGCCAGCAGCGCCGGACGGACTAGCGGGGGCCCCAGCACAGATACGCAGTATTTT. The variable domain in full, completed from reference TRBV5-1 and TRBJ2-3, reads KAGVTQTPRYLIKTRGQQVTLSCSPISGHRSVSWYQQTPGQGLQFLFEYFSETQRNKGNFPGRFSGRQFSNSRSEMNVSTLELGDSALYLCASSAGRTSGGPSTDTQYFGPGTRLTVL.